This passage covers 21 T cell receptor beta chains from one sample sequenced in a study of blood T cell repertoires in COVID-19. The protocol was immunoSEQ multiplex PCR, while the TCRdb copy is restricted to in-frame clones and leaves out a portion. This repertoire shows about 170,000 clones, 83% found once; its top ten account for roughly 2%. The specimen sequenced was peripheral blood. The receptors shown here come from a woman of 80 years or more with acute or convalescent COVID-19.

This chain's CDR3 is CASSQDRGQETQYF. CDR3 in DNA: TGTGCCAGCTCCCAAGACAGGGGTCAAGAGACCCAGTACTTC. The rearrangement links TRBV18 to TRBJ2-5, with 8 bases matching TRBD1. Germline-derived CDR1 and CDR2 are KGHSH and LQKENI. CDR3 length: 14 amino acids. The junction had 5 bases not matched to a gene; V was cut back by 6 bases and J by 2 bases.

The count of this clone is one. V gene TRBV9 combines with J gene TRBJ2-1; 7 bases agree with TRBD2. The CDR3 contains 15 residues. V lost 4 bases to trimming and J lost 6 bases; unmatched junction nucleotides: 10. CDR1 is SGDLS, CDR2 YYNGEE, per germline. The CDR3 here is CASSFSGDYSNEQFF. The DNA for the CDR3 is TGTGCCAGCAGCTTCAGCGGGGATTATTCCAATGAGCAGTTCTTC.

The rearrangement uses TRBV5-1 and TRBJ1-1, with unresolved D. This CDR3 is built from 13 residues. The V end was cut by 2 bases, the J end by 4 bases, with 9 bases between. Germline CDR1 is SGHRS and CDR2 is YFSETQ. The chain's CDR3 is CASSLRGSTEAFF. The CDR3 DNA reads TGCGCCAGCAGCTTACGGGGATCCACTGAAGCTTTCTTT.

This sequence joins TRBV12-3 or TRBV12-4 and TRBJ2-7, with a weak D call TRBD1 (6 bases). The CDR3 is 13 residues long. V was pared by 6 bases and J by 3 bases, with 12 bases between. In DNA, the CDR3 is TGTGCCAGCAGACCGGACAGAAGCTACGAGCAGTACTTC. This encodes CASRPDRSYEQYF.

This clone was counted between two and nine times. The chain is built from TRBV7-2 and TRBJ2-3, with D tentatively TRBD1 (5 bases). CDR3 length: 13 residues. Germline CDR1 and CDR2: SGHTA and FQGNSA. Trimming took off 5 bases at V and 7 bases at J, with 13 bases between the two ends. CDR3: CASSTSQGNTQYF. The CDR3 coding sequence is TGTGCCAGCAGCACTTCTCAGGGAAATACGCAGTATTTT.

This clone has only a few counts. V and J are TRBV30 and TRBJ2-3; D is perhaps TRBD1 (6 bases). The V end was cut by 5 bases, the J end by 4 bases, with 13 bases between. This CDR3 is built from 13 residues. Germline V gives CDR1 GTSNPN, CDR2 SVGIG (reference sequence). The DNA of the CDR3 is TGTGCCTGGTCACAGGGTAGCGCAGATACGCAGTATTTT. Translated: CAWSQGSADTQYF.

This clone was seen a single time. The rearrangement joins TRBV7-2 to TRBJ2-6; 11 bases line up with TRBD1. V lost 6 bases and J lost 3; bases outside the gene matches: 10. This CDR3 region has 18 residues. Germline CDR1 is SGHTA and CDR2 is FQGNSA. CDR3 protein: CASRPGTGGGRGANVLTF. The CDR3 DNA reads TGTGCCAGCAGGCCCGGGACAGGGGGTGGGCGTGGGGCCAACGTCCTGACTTTC.

The table lists this clone with a count of one. This rearrangement joins TRBV9 to TRBJ1-4, with D maybe TRBD1 (6 bases). The CDR3 sequence is 15 residues long. Germline-derived CDR1 and CDR2 are SGDLS and YYNGEE. V was pared by 0 bases and J by 4 bases, with 10 bases between. The DNA of the CDR3 is TGTGCCAGCAGCGTAGGGACAGCTCGTAATGAAAAACTGTTTTTT. The encoded protein is CASSVGTARNEKLFF.

The genes are TRBV19 and TRBJ2-5, with D uncertain. Trimming took 5 bases from V and 5 from J, leaving 21 bases between them. This CDR3 is 16 amino acids long. Germline CDR1 and CDR2: LNHDA and SQIVND (reference sequence). The CDR3 reads CASSSRPGLPGETQYF. In nucleotides, the CDR3 is TGTGCCAGTAGTTCCAGACCCGGCCTGCCAGGCGAGACCCAGTACTTC.

The rearrangement uses TRBV7-3 and TRBJ2-3, with D perhaps matching TRBD1 (5 bases). V lost 5 bases to trimming and J lost 3 bases, with 18 bases between them. The CDR3 totals 16 residues. CDR1 SGHTA and CDR2 FQGTGA come from the germline V gene. The CDR3 here is CASSSRAGIGTDTQYF. The CDR3 nucleotides read TGTGCCAGCAGCAGTCGGGCAGGGATCGGTACAGATACGCAGTATTTT. Full variable domain (missing parts from reference TRBV7-3 and TRBJ2-3): GAGVSQTPSNKVTEKGKYVELRCDPISGHTALYWYRQSLGQGPEFLIYFQGTGAADDSGLPNDRFFAVRPEGSVSTLKIQRTERGDSAVYLCASSSRAGIGTDTQYFGPGTRLTVL.

This CDR3 is CASSELGQVNEKLFF. CDR3 DNA: TGTGCCAGCAGTGAATTGGGGCAGGTTAATGAAAAACTGTTTTTT. The rearrangement links TRBV25-1 to TRBJ1-4; perhaps TRBD1 as D (5 bases). The CDR3 is 15 residues long. CDR1 is MGHDK, CDR2 SYGVNS, per germline. V gave up 1 base and J gave up 4 bases, with 10 bases separating them.

The chain's CDR3 is CASNPRDRGSNQPQHF. For the CDR3, the DNA is TGTGCCAGCAACCCCCGGGACAGGGGGAGCAATCAGCCCCAGCATTTT. The rearrangement uses TRBV2 and TRBJ1-5, with 11 bases identical to TRBD1. The CDR3 has 16 residues. Unmatched junction bases numbered 6, after V lost 7 bases and J lost 1 base. Germline lookup yields CDR1 SNHLY and CDR2 FYNNEI.

The chain couples TRBV9 to TRBJ1-4; a possible D gene is TRBD1 (5 bases). This CDR3 has 13 amino acids. V lost 2 bases and J lost 10, with 12 bases in between. The germline CDR1 and CDR2 sequences are SGDLS and YYNGEE. The chain's CDR3 is CASSVGGIGKLFF. Written as DNA, the CDR3 is TGTGCCAGCAGCGTGGGGGGGATTGGAAAACTGTTTTTT.

The chain has TRBV6-5 and TRBJ1-2, with D perhaps TRBD1 (6 bases). CDR3 length: 15 amino acids. Trimming removed 6 bases from V and 4 bases from J, with 18 bases in between. CDR1 is MNHEY and CDR2 is SVGAGI in the germline V gene. CDR3 loop: CASRRGGGLSYGYTF. The CDR3 nucleotides read TGTGCCAGCAGAAGAGGGGGGGGCCTATCCTATGGCTACACCTTC.

J is TRBJ1-5 and V is TRBV4-1, with D perhaps matching TRBD1 (6 bases). CDR3 length: 17 residues. Germline V gene data show CDR1 as MGHRA and CDR2 as YSYEKL. Trimming shortened V by 2 bases and J by 6 bases, and 20 bases separated the two germline ends. This CDR3 is CASSQNPTTGKGQPQHF. CDR3 nucleotides: TGCGCCAGCAGCCAAAACCCAACTACAGGGAAAGGTCAGCCCCAGCATTTT.

This chain uses TRBV28 with TRBJ1-1; D gene uncertain. This CDR3 has 12 residues. The V gene lost 2 bases and the J gene lost 12 bases, with 13 bases spanning the gap. The germline V gene encodes CDR1 MDHEN and CDR2 SYDVKM. The CDR3 DNA follows: TGTGCCAGCAGTTTAGCAAACACCCAACCTTTCTTT. It translates to CASSLANTQPFF.

DNA of the CDR3: TGTGCCAGCAGCTTTTCGGTTTGGGACAGGGGTTCCTACGAGCAGTACTTC. Amino acid sequence: CASSFSVWDRGSYEQYF. V is TRBV7-2 and J is TRBJ2-7; 10 bases are a match to TRBD1. Germline lookup yields CDR1 SGHTA and CDR2 FQGNSA. CDR3 size: 17 residues. V lost 3 bases, J lost 1 base, and 9 bases stayed unmatched.

The rearrangement uses TRBV7-3 and TRBJ2-5, with 8 bases identical to TRBD1. Trimming cost V 0 bases and J 5 bases; bases outside gene matches: 8. The CDR3 loop spans 16 amino acids. CDR1 and CDR2 (germline): SGHTA, FQGTGA. In DNA, the CDR3 is TGTGCCAGCAGCTTAACCGGACAGGGTGGGTGGGAGACCCAGTACTTC. Encoded protein: CASSLTGQGGWETQYF.

The gene calls are TRBV15 and TRBJ2-5; D possibly corresponds to TRBD1 (6 bases). The CDR3 runs 15 residues. CDR1 and CDR2 (germline): LNHNV, YYDKDF (reference sequence). The V end lost 0 bases, the J end lost 5 bases, and 13 bases lay between the germline ends. CDR3 nucleotides: TGTGCCACCAGCAGAGAGGGCAGTAGGGGGGAGACCCAGTACTTC. Translation: CATSREGSRGETQYF.

The V gene is TRBV5-8, the J gene TRBJ2-2; 8 bases match TRBD1. The V segment lost 5 bases and the J segment 4 bases; nucleotides outside the gene matches: 10. The CDR3 spans 16 residues. Germline V gene sequence: CDR1 SGHTS, CDR2 YDEGEE. The chain's CDR3 is CASSSATGAGTGELFF. The CDR3 DNA sequence: TGTGCCAGCAGTTCGGCGACAGGGGCTGGCACCGGGGAGCTGTTTTTT. Full variable domain (remainder filled in from reference TRBV5-8 and TRBJ2-2): EAGVTQSPTHLIKTRGQQATLRCSPISGHTSVYWYQQALGLGLQFLLWYDEGEERNRGNFPPRFSGRQFPNYSSELNVNALELEDSALYLCASSSATGAGTGELFFGEGSRLTVL.

V is TRBV4-1 and J is TRBJ2-3, with TRBD2 as a possible D gene (5 bases). V lost 0 bases, J lost 2 bases, and 15 bases lay in between. CDR3 length: 17 amino acids. Germline V gene data show CDR1 as MGHRA and CDR2 as YSYEKL. Written as DNA, the CDR3 is TGCGCCAGCAGCCAAGAGAATCCGGGGAGCTACACAGATACGCAGTATTTT. Translation: CASSQENPGSYTDTQYF.